What follows is one TCR beta chain and its context. This clonotype came up a few times. The target of this receptor is not known. Base qualities were left out, and no much larger clone turns up one base away. The entry originates in a study of identical twins (dated by TCRdb to the mid-2010s). Notes on the research overall: To test whether fetal clonotypes persist, the study used deep sequencing on TCR alpha and beta repertoires from monozygotic twins, unrelated adults of various ages, and cord blood. Replicate twin experiments were performed at different times using different library preparation protocols to rule out contamination. Points the paper makes about the study in general: Because the same donors could not be followed over many years, conclusions were based on cross-sectional statistical analysis. Invariant T cells such as MAIT and iNKT could partly confound zero-insertion analyses, though diverse VJ usage argued against this for most clonotypes. Fewer insertions were carried by abundant cord blood beta clonotypes; a weaker similar trend was observed in young adult naive repertoires, while no such trend was observed in memory repertoires. Out-of-frame TCR alpha sequences shared between twins showed an excess of low generation-probability sequences compared with coincidental sharing between unrelated individuals. In monozygotic twins, recombination models systematically underestimated out-of-frame TCR alpha sharing, but the models matched the sharing seen between unrelated individuals. In beta out-of-frame sequences, excess twin sharing was weaker, because having fewer shared sequences lowered the signal-to-noise ratio.

Receptor libraries were prepared by 5' RACE. The instrument was an Illumina HiSeq 2000. Template switching introduced a universal primer binding site; the final cDNA contained a unique molecular identifier, enabling accurate counting of TCR cDNA molecules. First-strand cDNA for TCR alpha and beta chains was synthesized from specific primers in the conserved constant-segment region. To control for contamination, every cDNA library carried two barcodes: a SMART-Mk sample barcode plus Illumina barcodes. TruSeq adapter sequences and Illumina sample barcodes were added in two successive PCR steps. The TCR alpha and beta cDNA libraries were sequenced on the Illumina HiSeq platform using custom primers. On the study's bioinformatics: Unique molecular identifiers were extracted from raw reads with MiGEC, and CDR3 positions were determined with MiXCR. Recombination models were inferred per individual with the repgenHMM and IGoR tools using an EM algorithm. Shared clonotypes were analyzed with the tcR package in R, and sharing was normalized by the product of cloneset sizes. Out-of-frame nonproductive sequences were analyzed to study raw recombination free of thymic and clonal selection effects. The public reads were reprocessed in TCRdb via fastp at Q25 and MiXCR, keeping in-frame beta chains. Rows with one shared CDR3 protein collapse into an entry with the most common genes and DNA. TCRdb's processing, not the authors', yielded these V and J calls. Recorded for this sample are hundreds of thousands of distinct CDR3 sequences; about 20% of them occurred a single time. The ten most abundant clones make up roughly 0.5% of the sample.

All donors were healthy Caucasians. The twin cohort consisted of three pairs of female monozygotic twins, all aged roughly 18 to 29 years. Positive isolation kits from Invitrogen were used to isolate the CD4+ and CD8+ T cell populations. These sequences were also reported in another study, on yellow fever vaccine responses in identical twins. The second study's authors report: The T cell response to vaccination in identical twins was reported by the authors to appear partly convergent and partly personalized. The study precisely tracked vaccine-responding T cell clones in identical twins.

Sequenced material: CD4+ T cells sorted from blood. The TCR was taken from a woman aged 18 to 35 in good health.

The CDR3 region: CASSSVPGTNEKLFF. Here is the DNA: TGTGCCAGCAGCAGCGTTCCGGGGACTAATGAAAAACTGTTTTTT. The chain couples TRBV3-1 to TRBJ1-4; the D gene identity is not certain. V drops 5 bases and J drops 2 bases, leaving 12 bases in between. CDR1 and CDR2, per the germline V gene (reference sequence), are LGHDT and YNNKEL. Its CDR3 holds 15 amino acids, cysteine through phenylalanine. The CDR3 DNA has 45 bases and is translated from base 1.